These 26 T cell receptor beta chains came from one sample sequenced in a study of T-cell reconstitution after alpha-beta-depleted transplantation in children. Unique molecular identifiers tagged the TCRbeta library. TCRdb re-called the PCR reads with MiXCR, one entry per CDR3 protein. The sample carries 600,000 to 800,000 distinct CDR3 sequences, around 13% recorded once. Here the sequenced sample was PBMCs, taken before TCRalphabeta/CD19-depleted stem cell transplant. Source of these receptors: a girl aged 2 to 9 with congenital amegakaryocytic thrombocytopenia, due to receive a stem cell transplant.

This clonotype turned up a few times. V gene TRBV5-1 combines with J gene TRBJ1-2, with no clear D. This CDR3 has 15 amino acids. The V and J ends lost 7 bases and 2 bases respectively, with 18 bases between them. Germline assignment: CDR1 SGHRS and CDR2 YFSETQ. CDR3 coding DNA: TGCGCCAGCCGACCCTGGGCAGGCTACAACTATGGCTACACCTTC. This sequence encodes CASRPWAGYNYGYTF.

This clonotype showed up many times. V and J are TRBV9 and TRBJ1-2; D may be TRBD1 (5 bases). Trimming left V 3 bases short and J 4 bases short, with 10 bases between. Germline-derived CDR1 and CDR2 are SGDLS and YYNGEE. This CDR3 region has 13 residues. The CDR3 DNA is TGTGCCAGCAGCGACGGGACCTCCTATGGCTACACCTTC. This sequence encodes CASSDGTSYGYTF.

This clonotype has only a few counts. The chain recombines TRBV30 with TRBJ2-3; 7 bases align to TRBD2. V gave up 5 bases and J gave up 6 bases; unmatched junction bases: 11. The germline V gene has CDR1 GTSNPN and CDR2 SVGIG (reference sequence). This CDR3 is built from 14 residues. The CDR3 DNA reads TGTGCCTGGTCTGGGAGGGAAGGTGAGGATACGCAGTATTTT. It codes for CAWSGREGEDTQYF.

This clonotype occurred a few times. This chain connects TRBV12-3 or TRBV12-4 to TRBJ2-7; TRBD2 might be the D (6 bases). The V end lost 7 bases, the J end lost 3 bases, and 19 bases lay between the germline ends. The CDR3 runs 15 residues. CDR3 in DNA: TGTGCCAGCACCCTGAGCGTGGGGGGTTACTACGAGCAGTACTTC. Protein: CASTLSVGGYYEQYF.

There are a few counts of this clonotype. A much larger clone lies one base from this, so it may be a read error. The chain links TRBV5-1 to TRBJ1-2; D may be TRBD1 (6 bases). The ends were cut back, 3 bases at V and 1 base at J, with 7 bases in the middle. This CDR3 has 13 residues. CDR1 and CDR2 (germline): SGHRS, YFSETQ. DNA for the CDR3: TGCGCCAGCAGCTCGGGACATAACTATGGCTACACCTTC. Protein sequence: CASSSGHNYGYTF.

This clonotype was detected many times. V is TRBV10-3 and J is TRBJ2-5; no definite D call. This CDR3 has 13 residues. Germline loops: CDR1 ENHRY, CDR2 SYGVKD. The V gene lost 0 bases and the J gene lost 5 bases, with 7 bases spanning the gap. In nucleotides, the CDR3 is TGTGCCATCAGTGAGTCGAGCGTCGAGACCCAGTACTTC. Residues: CAISESSVETQYF.

The chain carries TRBV12-3 or TRBV12-4 and TRBJ2-7, with a tentative D call TRBD2 (5 bases). Trimming took off 4 bases at V and 2 bases at J, with 9 bases between the two ends. The CDR3 totals 13 residues. The CDR3 reads CASSSYGTYEQYF. Here the CDR3 DNA reads TGTGCCAGCAGTTCTTACGGGACCTACGAGCAGTACTTC.

Remarks on this clonotype: This sequence may be a read error, since a much larger clone differs from it by one base. The gene calls are TRBV5-1 and TRBJ2-1; perhaps TRBD2 as D (5 bases). This CDR3 is 12 amino acids long. Germline CDR1 and CDR2: SGHRS and YFSETQ. CDR3 sequence (DNA): TGCACCAGCAGCTTTAGGCGGGATGAGCAGTTCTTC. Its protein product is CTSSFRRDEQFF.

The chain recombines TRBV6-2 or TRBV6-3 with TRBJ2-2, with 8 bases identical to TRBD2. The CDR3 is 19 residues long. The ends lost 2 bases at V and 0 bases at J; junction bases unmatched: 11. Germline V gene lookup returns CDR1 MNHEY and CDR2 SVGEGT. The CDR3 protein is CASSYSGSGPPPNTGELFF. The CDR3 DNA follows: TGTGCCAGCAGTTACAGCGGGAGCGGACCCCCACCGAACACCGGGGAGCTGTTTTTT.

Ten or more counts support this clonotype. The rearrangement uses TRBV10-2 and TRBJ2-1, with 7 positions matching TRBD2. Germline CDR1 is WSHSY and CDR2 is SAAADI. Trimming removed 6 bases from V and 3 bases from J; junction bases left unmatched: 8. This CDR3 is 15 amino acids long. The CDR3 nucleotides read TGCGCCAGCAGACAAGCGGGAAGCCTCTACAATGAGCAGTTCTTC. It translates to CASRQAGSLYNEQFF.

This clonotype was observed a handful of times. The chain joins TRBV1 to TRBJ2-3; no check of the table's D call, TRBD2, against the DNA was made. TRBV1 is termed a pseudogene. The CDR3 has 17 residues. CDR3 amino acids: CTSSQDCSGRATDTQYF. The CDR3 DNA reads as TGCACCAGCAGCCAAGATTGTAGCGGGAGGGCCACAGATACGCAGTATTTT.

V gene TRBV15 combines with J gene TRBJ2-1, with unresolved D. V was pared by 0 bases and J by 9 bases, with 9 bases between. Germline CDR1 LNHNV, CDR2 YYDKDF (reference sequence). The CDR3 extends over 13 amino acids. The chain's CDR3 is CATSRDKELEQFF. The CDR3 nucleotides are TGTGCCACCAGCAGAGATAAAGAGCTTGAGCAGTTCTTC.

This chain links TRBV7-9 with TRBJ2-2; D not certain. V gave up 5 bases and J gave up 7 bases, with 11 bases separating them. Germline CDR1 reads SEHNR; CDR2 reads FQNEAQ (reference sequence). CDR3 length: 13 residues. CDR3 DNA sequence: TGTGCCAGCAGCCGATTTTTCGGCGGGGAGCTGTTTTTT. This gives the protein CASSRFFGGELFF.

The rearrangement uses TRBV7-3 and TRBJ2-1; D is unclear. Between the trimmed V and J ends, which lost 5 bases and 7 bases, there was a span of 18 bases. This CDR3 contains 15 residues. CDR1 SGHTA and CDR2 FQGTGA come from the germline V gene. The CDR3 coding sequence is TGTGCCAGCAGCCCACATCCACGAATGGCGAATGAGCAGTTCTTC. The encoded protein is CASSPHPRMANEQFF.

This clonotype was seen repeatedly, ten times or more. The chain recombines TRBV20-1 with TRBJ2-3; 7 nucleotides align to TRBD2. The CDR3 runs to 16 residues. The ends lost 5 bases at V and 2 bases at J; junction bases unmatched: 13. In germline, CDR1 is DFQATT, CDR2 SNEGSKA (reference sequence). The CDR3 spells CSAYPGGTHLTDTQYF. DNA for the CDR3: TGCAGTGCTTACCCGGGAGGTACACACCTCACAGATACGCAGTATTTT.

V gene TRBV12-3 or TRBV12-4 combines with J gene TRBJ2-3, with D perhaps TRBD1 (5 bases). V lost 7 bases to trimming and J lost 6 bases, with 17 bases between them. This CDR3 has 14 residues. The CDR3 spells CASTWGRAGDTQYF. The DNA of the CDR3 is TGTGCCAGCACCTGGGGCAGGGCTGGGGATACGCAGTATTTT.

This clonotype was counted a few times. V gene TRBV20-1 combines with J gene TRBJ2-1; TRBD2 aligns across 12 bases. Germline CDR1 is DFQATT and CDR2 is SNEGSKA (reference sequence). This CDR3 contains 16 residues. J gave up 0 bases and V 2 bases, and 2 bases lay outside the gene matches. CDR3 sequence reads: CSARLAGGSSYNEQFF. The CDR3 region has the DNA TGCAGTGCTAGACTAGCGGGAGGGAGCTCCTACAATGAGCAGTTCTTC.

The sample holds a few counts of this clonotype. This rearrangement joins TRBV5-5 to TRBJ2-1; perhaps D is TRBD1 or TRBD2 (6 bases each). V dropped 5 bases and J dropped 8 bases, with 26 bases sitting between them. The germline CDR1 and CDR2 sequences are SGHKS and YYEKEE (reference sequence). The CDR3 sequence is 17 residues long. Here the CDR3 DNA reads TGTGCCAGCAGAGGGGGTTTCCTAGCGTGGAATGTCGATGAGCAGTTCTTC. This sequence encodes CASRGGFLAWNVDEQFF.

This clonotype was found a few times. This sequence joins TRBV7-9 and TRBJ2-1; D is unclear. Germline CDR1 reads SEHNR; CDR2 reads FQNEAQ (reference sequence). V was trimmed by 6 bases and J by 8 bases, leaving 20 bases between them. The CDR3 runs 15 residues. The CDR3 loop is CASSPNRVKADEQFF. The CDR3 DNA follows: TGTGCCAGCAGTCCAAACAGAGTCAAGGCGGATGAGCAGTTCTTC.

The J gene is TRBJ2-3, the V gene TRBV6-1; 8 nucleotides agree with TRBD2. The CDR3 sequence is 13 residues long. Trimming at V came to 5 bases and at J to 6 bases, leaving 4 bases not matched to a gene. Germline loops: CDR1 MNHNS, CDR2 SASEGT. The chain's CDR3 is CASSSGSWDTQYF. The CDR3 nucleotides read TGTGCCAGCAGTAGCGGGAGTTGGGATACGCAGTATTTT.

This clonotype was picked up many times. CDR3 sequence reads: CSVRHKKRLLDFDEQFF. In DNA form, the CDR3 reads TGCAGTGTGCGTCACAAAAAGCGACTACTAGATTTCGATGAGCAGTTCTTC. The chain employs TRBV20-1 and TRBJ2-1; D is perhaps TRBD2 (5 bases). This CDR3 has 17 residues. The germline V gene has CDR1 DFQATT and CDR2 SNEGSKA (reference sequence). The germline V and J ends were trimmed by 7 bases and 8 bases, with 30 bases remaining between them.

In its sample, this clonotype was seen many times. The rearrangement joins TRBV7-3 to TRBJ2-3, with no clear D. The CDR3 extends over 13 amino acids. Germline V gives CDR1 SGHTA, CDR2 FQGTGA. Trimming took 3 bases from V and 5 from J, leaving 9 bases between them. The chain's CDR3 is CASSLSLEDTQYF. For the CDR3, the DNA is TGTGCCAGCAGCTTGAGCCTAGAAGATACGCAGTATTTT.

This clonotype was seen many times. The V call is TRBV20-1, the J call TRBJ2-1; 8 bases agree with TRBD2. This CDR3 region has 17 residues. CDR1 is DFQATT and CDR2 is SNEGSKA in the germline V gene (reference sequence). The V segment lost 0 bases and the J segment 1 base; nucleotides outside the gene matches: 8. CDR3 amino acids: CSARDPAGVQSYNEQFF. In DNA, the CDR3 is TGCAGTGCTAGAGATCCAGCGGGAGTTCAATCCTACAATGAGCAGTTCTTC.

The rearrangement links TRBV7-8 to TRBJ1-4; D not certain. The CDR3 has 16 residues. Germline loops: CDR1 SGHVS, CDR2 FQNEAQ. The V end lost 3 bases, the J end lost 6 bases, and 17 bases lay between the germline ends. The CDR3 DNA follows: TGTGCCAGCAGCTTCGTGAGCCCAATGGGGTATGAAAAACTGTTTTTT. Translation gives CASSFVSPMGYEKLFF.

This clonotype was picked up many times. The chain employs TRBV11-2 and TRBJ1-1; TRBD1 matches 10 bases. Germline V gene sequence: CDR1 SGHAT, CDR2 FQNNGV. The CDR3 totals 16 residues. With V trimmed by 4 bases and J by 4 bases, 9 bases remained unmatched. The CDR3 spells CASSSDRGRWGTEAFF. The CDR3 bases are TGTGCCAGCAGCTCCGACAGGGGGCGTTGGGGCACTGAAGCTTTCTTT.

V gene TRBV20-1 combines with J gene TRBJ2-1; 8 bases agree with TRBD1. Germline V gives CDR1 DFQATT, CDR2 SNEGSKA (reference sequence). This CDR3 comprises 15 residues. V lost 0 bases, J lost 2 bases, and 3 bases stayed unmatched. CDR3 residues: CSARETGVPYNEQFF. The CDR3 bases are TGCAGTGCTAGAGAGACAGGGGTTCCCTACAATGAGCAGTTCTTC.